The clone carrying this T cell receptor (beta chain) has just one count. One end of the junction fails to match germline, which may point to a read error. This CDR3 contains 13 residues. CDR1 is SSHAT and CDR2 is FNYEAQ in the germline V gene (reference sequence). The data originate from a study of control samples from healthy donors and cancer patients. TCRdb keeps only in-frame clones here, not all; method: immunoSEQ multiplex PCR. This table has 70,000 to 95,000 clones, 93% appearing once. The source is a woman between 40 and 50 years old with lung cancer. This chain links TRBV7-7 with TRBJ1-1, with D possibly being TRBD1 (5 bases). Sequenced material: PBMCs. The CDR3 here is CASSRTPNTEAFF. The CDR3, as DNA: TGTGCTAGCAGTCGGACACCGAACACTGAAGCTTTCTTT.